A selection of T cell receptor beta chains follows, all from one sample in a study of post-analysis software for immune sequencing data. TCRdb analysed the PCR reads with MiXCR anew, one entry per CDR3 protein. The data show about 620,000 distinct CDR3 sequences, around 44% seen once. Source material: blood. Receptor source: a girl between 5 and 17 years old with multiple sclerosis. Each CDR3 is given with its conserved first and last residue. The order of the fields is CDR3 length, J gene, V gene, CDR3 protein.

length: 18
J: TRBJ2-5
V: TRBV5-1
CDR3: CASSSVTSGGASSETQYF

length: 13
J: TRBJ1-2
V: TRBV20-1
CDR3: CSALQGGTDGYTF

length: 11
J: TRBJ2-1
V: TRBV7-3
CDR3: CASSENNEQFF

length: 15
J: TRBJ2-5
V: TRBV5-5
CDR3: CASSLLADLGNEQYF

length: 13
J: TRBJ1-2
V: TRBV12-3/TRBV12-4
CDR3: CASSADRTYGYTF

length: 17
J: TRBJ1-4
V: TRBV12-3/TRBV12-4
CDR3: CASSSSPGTGEVEKLFF

length: 13
J: NA
V: TRBV24-1
CDR3: CATSVALGDEQYF

length: 13
J: TRBJ2-5
V: TRBV12-3/TRBV12-4
CDR3: CASSRTSKETQYF

length: 14
J: TRBJ2-1
V: TRBV7-3
CDR3: CASSRTGVQETQFF

length: 12
J: TRBJ1-1
V: TRBV7-8
CDR3: CASSYRAQTAFF

length: 13
J: TRBJ2-7
V: TRBV12-5
CDR3: CASGSQGAYEQYF

length: 15
J: TRBJ2-1
V: TRBV6-6
CDR3: CASSYGDGRYNEQFF

length: 14
J: TRBJ2-7
V: TRBV12-3/TRBV12-4
CDR3: CASTLGQGNYEQYF

length: 16
J: TRBJ2-7
V: TRBV5-1
CDR3: CASSYYPDRPDYEQYF

length: 16
J: TRBJ1-1
V: TRBV7-3
CDR3: CASSPNRGLQPTEAFF

length: 16
J: TRBJ2-7
V: TRBV10-3
CDR3: CAISESKRGPTYEQYF

length: 12
J: TRBJ1-1
V: TRBV7-2
CDR3: CASNHEGQRAFF

length: 13
J: TRBJ2-5
V: TRBV20-1
CDR3: CSATAGGLETQYF

length: 13
J: TRBJ1-5
V: TRBV12-3/TRBV12-4
CDR3: CASTQDSNQPQHF

length: 15
J: TRBJ2-1
V: TRBV12-3/TRBV12-4
CDR3: CASSLPGTSWYEQFF

length: 18
J: TRBJ2-6
V: TRBV5-1
CDR3: CASSLEAGGNSGANVLTF

length: 15
J: TRBJ2-1
V: TRBV7-9
CDR3: CASSKPSGVYNEQFF

length: 16
J: TRBJ2-7
V: TRBV12-3/TRBV12-4
CDR3: CASSLPRVAGAHEQYF